The 30 T cell receptor beta chains reported below all come from one sample, sequenced in a study of CD8 T cells in ankylosing spondylitis (dated by TCRdb to the late 2010s). The library was prepared using 5' RACE. The run used an Illumina HiSeq 2500. TCRdb took the public reads, trimmed them with fastp at Q25, ran MiXCR for clone calling and kept in-frame beta chains. Every CDR3 protein is listed once, alongside the most common genes and DNA of its rows. This sample is represented by about 140,000 distinct CDR3 sequences; about 6.7% of them were singletons. The ten largest make up 9.5% to 15% of the sample. Material for sequencing was blood, either unsorted or a sorted T cell fraction (not recorded which). Receptors were obtained from a female donor with ankylosing spondylitis or in good health (not recorded which).

There are a few counts of this clonotype. The rearrangement joins TRBV14 to TRBJ2-3; TRBD2 might be the D (6 bases). The CDR3 loop spans 16 amino acids. CDR1 SGHDN and CDR2 FVKESK come from the germline V gene. V shed 1 base and J shed 3 bases, with 14 bases lying between them. In DNA form, the CDR3 reads TGTGCCAGCAGCCAAGGACCGTTTGGGGGGACAGATACGCAGTATTTT. Translating gives CASSQGPFGGTDTQYF.

This clonotype was seen many times. This sequence joins TRBV25-1 and TRBJ1-2; D remains ambiguous. CDR1 and CDR2 (germline): MGHDK, SYGVNS. This CDR3 is built from 14 residues. The V gene lost 3 bases and the J gene lost 2 bases, with 10 bases spanning the gap. CDR3 protein: CASSDPDRNYGYTF. The CDR3 coding sequence is TGTGCCAGCAGTGATCCGGACCGCAACTATGGCTACACCTTC.

In this sample, this clonotype turned up many times. This rearrangement joins TRBV12-3 or TRBV12-4 to TRBJ2-7; D assignment may be TRBD1 or TRBD2 (6 bases each). Trimming removed 5 bases at V and 5 bases at J, with 13 bases between. The CDR3 spans 13 residues. The CDR3 is CASSDNREDEQYF. CDR3 nucleotide sequence: TGTGCCAGCAGTGACAACAGGGAGGACGAGCAGTACTTC.

This clonotype was observed many times. The chain has TRBV11-2 and TRBJ2-7; D unclear. V was clipped by 0 bases and J by 5 bases, with 5 bases between them. In germline, CDR1 is SGHAT, CDR2 FQNNGV. The CDR3 consists of 12 residues. The CDR3 region is CASSLDYHEQYF. CDR3 coding DNA: TGTGCCAGCAGCTTAGACTATCACGAGCAGTACTTC. The full variable domain, with the rest looked up from reference TRBV11-2 and TRBJ2-7, is EAGVAQSPRYKIIEKRQSVAFWCNPISGHATLYWYQQILGQGPKLLIQFQNNGVVDDSQLPKDRFSAERLKGVDSTLKIQPAKLEDSAVYLCASSLDYHEQYFGPGTRLTVT.

This clonotype was seen many times. V gene TRBV7-3 combines with J gene TRBJ2-3, with D perhaps being TRBD1 or TRBD2 (5 bases each). Germline V lookup: CDR1 SGHTA, CDR2 FQGTGA. V lost 2 bases and J 5 bases, leaving 14 bases between the germline ends. CDR3 size: 15 residues. CDR3 nucleotides: TGTGCCAGCAGCTTAGTGGGGGATGTTGGAGATACGCAGTATTTT. It is translated as CASSLVGDVGDTQYF.

The chain joins TRBV2 to TRBJ1-4; D is undetermined. The CDR3 spans 14 residues. V was cut by 2 bases and J by 4 bases, with 8 bases left in between. Looked up from germline, CDR1 is SNHLY and CDR2 is FYNNEI. This chain's CDR3 is CASSETRNNEKLFF. Here the CDR3 DNA reads TGTGCCAGCAGTGAAACCAGGAATAATGAAAAACTGTTTTTT.

About this clonotype: A much larger clone is a single base away; this may be a read error. The CDR3 region is CVSRLSRVNTIYF. CDR3 bases: TGTGTCAGCAGGCTGTCCCGTGTAAACACCATATATTTT. This chain uses TRBV6-6 with TRBJ1-3, with D unclear. CDR1 and CDR2 from the germline V gene are MNHNY and SVGAGI (reference sequence). This CDR3 has 13 residues.

To note about this clonotype: One end of the junction fails to match germline, which may point to a read error. The chain links TRBV7-2 to TRBJ2-7, with D tentatively TRBD1 (5 bases). The germline V gene has CDR1 SGHTA and CDR2 FQGNSA. The CDR3 extends over 14 amino acids. CDR3 residues: CGSSLTAREYEQYF. The DNA for the CDR3 is TGTGGCAGCAGCTTGACAGCCCGAGAGTACGAGCAGTACTTC.

This clonotype was seen ten or more times. The rearrangement links TRBV7-9 to TRBJ1-1; possible D gene TRBD1, 6 bases. This CDR3 has 16 residues. V lost 1 base to trimming and J lost 4 bases, with 16 bases between them. The germline gives CDR1 SEHNR, CDR2 FQNEAQ (reference sequence). CDR3 nucleotide sequence: TGTGCCAGCAGCTTAGGGATCCGGGGGCTGGGCACTGAAGCTTTCTTT. This encodes CASSLGIRGLGTEAFF.

This clonotype was counted many times. This sequence joins TRBV7-2 and TRBJ1-5, with D maybe TRBD1 (5 bases). CDR1 and CDR2 (germline): SGHTA, FQGNSA. The CDR3 runs to 14 residues. Trimming took 4 bases from V and 6 from J, leaving 13 bases between them. CDR3 nucleotide sequence: TGTGCCAGCAGCTCGCAGGATAGGGGTCAGCCCCAGCATTTT. It is translated as CASSSQDRGQPQHF. The whole variable domain, remainder taken from reference TRBV7-2 and TRBJ1-5, is GAGVSQSPSNKVTEKGKDVELRCDPISGHTALYWYRQSLGQGLEFLIYFQGNSAPDKSGLPSDRFSAERTGGSVSTLTIQRTQQEDSAVYLCASSSQDRGQPQHFGDGTRLSIL.

This clonotype has a count of ten or more. The chain is built from TRBV20-1 and TRBJ2-5, with 8 bases identical to TRBD1. CDR1 DFQATT and CDR2 SNEGSKA come from the germline V gene (reference sequence). V was pared by 0 bases and J by 5 bases, with 5 bases of the junction left unmatched. The CDR3 length is 14 residues. DNA for the CDR3: TGCAGTGCTAGAGACAGGGGGCCGGCGGAGACCCAGTACTTC. Residues: CSARDRGPAETQYF.

In this sample, this clonotype turned up a few times. The gene calls are TRBV20-1 and TRBJ2-3; weak D call: TRBD2 (6 bases). The V end lost 3 bases, the J end lost 2 bases, and 21 bases lay between the germline ends. Germline V gives CDR1 DFQATT, CDR2 SNEGSKA (reference sequence). The CDR3 has 17 amino acids. The CDR3 DNA is TGCAGTGCTAGCCCGCTAGGCGAAAGCGGGTTCACAGATACGCAGTATTTT. Translated, it gives CSASPLGESGFTDTQYF.

This clonotype was found a few times. V and J are TRBV28 and TRBJ2-4; TRBD2 matches 8 bases. The CDR3 runs to 14 residues. Germline values: CDR1 MDHEN, CDR2 SYDVKM. V dropped 7 bases and J dropped 4; count of bases not matched to a gene: 6. The CDR3 is CASIPGGTKNIQYF. Written as DNA, the CDR3 is TGTGCCAGCATACCGGGAGGGACAAAAAACATTCAGTACTTC.

This clonotype has just a few counts. This sequence joins TRBV12-3 or TRBV12-4 and TRBJ2-6; no clear D gene. The V end lost 3 bases, the J end lost 0 bases, and 6 bases lay between the germline ends. The CDR3 extends over 15 amino acids. The CDR3 spells CASSFYRSGANVLTF. DNA of the CDR3: TGTGCCAGCAGTTTTTACCGCTCTGGGGCCAACGTCCTGACTTTC.

There are many counts of this clonotype. V gene TRBV7-2 combines with J gene TRBJ1-2, with 7 nucleotides matching TRBD1. Trimming cost V 2 bases and J 7 bases; bases outside gene matches: 7. CDR3 size: 14 residues. Per germline, CDR1 SGHTA and CDR2 FQGNSA. In DNA form, the CDR3 reads TGTGCCAGCAGCTTAAGTTCAGGGGGAACTGGCTACACCTTC. It is translated as CASSLSSGGTGYTF. The full variable domain, its missing parts supplied by reference TRBV7-2 and TRBJ1-2, is GAGVSQSPSNKVTEKGKDVELRCDPISGHTALYWYRQSLGQGLEFLIYFQGNSAPDKSGLPSDRFSAERTGGSVSTLTIQRTQQEDSAVYLCASSLSSGGTGYTFGSGTRLTVV.

This clonotype showed up many times. The chain carries TRBV7-2 and TRBJ2-1; D unclear. Germline V lookup: CDR1 SGHTA, CDR2 FQGNSA. This CDR3 spans 15 amino acids. With 7 bases removed from V and 2 bases from J, the gap between germline ends came to 15 bases. The CDR3 here is CASKSLAVAYNEQFF. In DNA form, the CDR3 reads TGTGCCAGCAAAAGTTTGGCAGTTGCCTACAATGAGCAGTTCTTC.

This clonotype came up many times. This chain's CDR3 is CSAGSFSSYNSPLHF. The CDR3 DNA follows: TGCAGTGCTGGGTCTTTTAGCTCCTATAATTCACCCCTCCACTTT. V is TRBV20-1 and J is TRBJ1-6, with D uncertain. There are 15 residues in the CDR3. Germline CDR1 and CDR2: DFQATT and SNEGSKA (reference sequence). Trimming pared 5 bases from V and 0 bases from J, leaving 11 bases between.

In DNA form, the CDR3 reads TGCAGCGCAGGACAGGGTAGTAACTATGGCTACACCTTC. It codes for CSAGQGSNYGYTF. This chain links TRBV29-1 with TRBJ1-2, with 8 bases that match TRBD1. CDR3 size: 13 residues. The trim removed 7 bases at V and 1 base at J, leaving 5 bases unmatched. CDR1 is SQVTM and CDR2 is ANQGSEA in the germline V gene.

Ten or more counts support this clonotype. The chain links TRBV9 to TRBJ2-3; 10 bases agree with TRBD2. CDR1 and CDR2 from the germline V gene are SGDLS and YYNGEE. V trimming: 7 bases; J trimming: 6 bases; junction bases outside the gene matches: 11. The CDR3 has 15 residues. In DNA form, the CDR3 reads TGTGCCAGCGCCGAAGCGGGGGGGCCTTGGGATACGCAGTATTTT. Protein: CASAEAGGPWDTQYF.

This clonotype was observed at least ten times. The V and J genes are TRBV4-1 and TRBJ1-5; 8 bases align to TRBD1. The CDR3 is 17 amino acids. J was trimmed by 1 base and V by 1 base; bases with no gene match: 6. Germline V gives CDR1 MGHRA, CDR2 YSYEKL. CDR3 nucleotide sequence: TGCGCCAGCAGCCAAGGCGGACAGGGAGTAAGCAATCAGCCCCAGCATTTT. Translation: CASSQGGQGVSNQPQHF.

This clonotype showed up many times. The rearrangement joins TRBV5-1 to TRBJ2-6; no firm D call. Trimming stripped 4 bases from V and 2 bases from J, with 19 bases between. The CDR3 is 18 amino acids. The germline gives CDR1 SGHRS, CDR2 YFSETQ. CDR3 residues: CASSKSFVGRTGANVLTF. In nucleotides, the CDR3 is TGCGCCAGCAGCAAGTCCTTTGTGGGTCGAACTGGGGCCAACGTCCTGACTTTC.

This clonotype was recorded many times. The chain uses TRBV6-5 and TRBJ1-6; unclear D gene. Trimming took off 0 bases at V and 14 bases at J, with 14 bases between the two ends. Germline assignment: CDR1 MNHEY and CDR2 SVGAGI. This CDR3 contains 14 residues. The CDR3 DNA follows: TGTGCCAGCAGTTACTCGAGGGAGCCGTGGACCCTCCACTTT. Protein product: CASSYSREPWTLHF.

For this clonotype: A junction boundary mismatches the germline segment, possibly from a read error. The V gene is TRBV20-1, the J gene TRBJ2-1; perhaps D is TRBD1 or TRBD2 (5 bases each). The germline CDR1 and CDR2 sequences are DFQATT and SNEGSKA (reference sequence). This CDR3 spans 16 amino acids. CDR3 amino acids: CSARGAGTLNYNEQFF. The DNA of the CDR3 is TGCAGTGCAAGAGGGGCTGGGACCCTGAATTACAATGAGCAGTTCTTC.

Regarding this clonotype: A read error may account for a junction end that differs from germline. The chain links TRBV12-3 or TRBV12-4 to TRBJ2-7, with 10 bases aligning to TRBD1. The CDR3 runs 14 residues. The CDR3: CASSRTGGYYEQHF. The CDR3 region has the DNA TGTGCCAGCAGTCGGACAGGGGGGTACTACGAGCAGCACTTC.

This clonotype showed up many times. Relative to the germline gene, one junction end is altered; a read error may explain this. The J gene is TRBJ1-1, the V gene TRBV12-3 or TRBV12-4; 7 bases are shared with TRBD1. This CDR3 contains 19 residues. CDR3 protein: CASSRGRQGWDPSNPEAFF. For the CDR3, the DNA is TGTGCCAGCAGTAGAGGTCGACAGGGATGGGATCCCTCGAACCCTGAAGCTTTCTTT.

This clonotype was detected ten times or more. The rearrangement joins TRBV7-3 to TRBJ2-6; D remains unclear. V was shortened by 1 base and J by 0 bases, with 10 bases between the two germline ends. This CDR3 contains 17 residues. Germline CDR1 SGHTA, CDR2 FQGTGA. The chain's CDR3 is CASSLIQSLSGANVLTF. CDR3 DNA sequence: TGTGCCAGCAGCTTAATTCAATCGCTCTCTGGGGCCAACGTCCTGACTTTC.

This clonotype was seen at least ten times. This chain connects TRBV7-6 to TRBJ2-3; TRBD2 aligns across 11 bases. V was pared by 1 base and J by 1 base, with 4 bases of the junction left unmatched. Germline loops: CDR1 SGHVS, CDR2 FNYEAQ. CDR3 length equals 17 residues. The CDR3: CASSLEQLAGGTDTQYF. CDR3 sequence (DNA): TGTGCCAGCAGCTTAGAACAACTAGCGGGGGGCACAGATACGCAGTATTTT.

The sample holds many counts of this clonotype. This chain links TRBV7-2 with TRBJ2-7; no clear D gene. V dropped 3 bases and J dropped 6 bases, with 15 bases sitting between them. This CDR3 is 14 amino acids long. Germline V gives CDR1 SGHTA, CDR2 FQGNSA. The CDR3 nucleotides are TGTGCCAGCAGCTTGACATCGTATGGGTCCGAGCAGTACTTC. This encodes CASSLTSYGSEQYF.

This clonotype was counted only a few times. The chain employs TRBV4-2 and TRBJ1-1; a weak D match, TRBD1 (5 bases). The ends were cut back, 1 base at V and 3 bases at J, with 12 bases in the middle. The CDR3 is 15 residues long. The germline gives CDR1 LGHNA, CDR2 YNFKEQ. The chain's CDR3 is CASSQAPGGDTEAFF. The CDR3 region has the DNA TGTGCCAGCAGCCAAGCCCCCGGGGGGGACACTGAAGCTTTCTTT.

This clonotype was observed many times. V gene TRBV5-1 combines with J gene TRBJ2-5, with TRBD1 as a possible D gene (6 bases). The CDR3 runs 15 residues. V lost 4 bases and J 3 bases, leaving 16 bases between the germline ends. CDR1 is SGHRS and CDR2 is YFSETQ in the germline V gene. For the CDR3, the DNA is TGCGCCAGCAGCCTTGCTTGGGGGCAAAAAGAGACCCAGTACTTC. Translated: CASSLAWGQKETQYF.